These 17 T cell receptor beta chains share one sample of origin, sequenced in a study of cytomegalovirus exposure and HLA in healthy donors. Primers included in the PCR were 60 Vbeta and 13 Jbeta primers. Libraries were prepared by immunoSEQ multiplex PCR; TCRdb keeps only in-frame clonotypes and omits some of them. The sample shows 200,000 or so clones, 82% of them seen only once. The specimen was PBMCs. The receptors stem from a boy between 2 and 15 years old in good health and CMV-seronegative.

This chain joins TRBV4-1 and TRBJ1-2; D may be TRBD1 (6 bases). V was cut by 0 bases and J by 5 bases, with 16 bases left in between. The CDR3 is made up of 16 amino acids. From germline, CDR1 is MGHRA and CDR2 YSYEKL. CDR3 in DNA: TGCGCCAGCAGCCAAGATCCGACAGGAACCCTTTATGGCTACACCTTC. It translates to CASSQDPTGTLYGYTF.

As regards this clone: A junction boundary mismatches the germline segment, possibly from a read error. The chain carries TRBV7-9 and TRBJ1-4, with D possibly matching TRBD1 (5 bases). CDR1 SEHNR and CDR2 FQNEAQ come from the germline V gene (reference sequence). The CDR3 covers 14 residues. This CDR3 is CSSSSTAGPEKLFF. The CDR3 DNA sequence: TGTTCCAGCAGCTCGACCGCGGGGCCTGAAAAACTGTTTTTT.

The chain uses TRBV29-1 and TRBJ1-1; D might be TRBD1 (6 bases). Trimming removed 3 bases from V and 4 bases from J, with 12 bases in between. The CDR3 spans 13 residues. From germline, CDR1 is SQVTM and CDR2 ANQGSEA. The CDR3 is CSVDWYRATEAFF. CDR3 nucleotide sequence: TGCAGCGTTGACTGGTACAGGGCCACTGAAGCTTTCTTT.

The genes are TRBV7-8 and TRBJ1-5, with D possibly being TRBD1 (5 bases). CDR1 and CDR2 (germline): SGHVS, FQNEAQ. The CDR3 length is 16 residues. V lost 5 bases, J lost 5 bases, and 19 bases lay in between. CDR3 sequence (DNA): TGTGCCAGCAGCACGTTCCCTAGGGGTCTGGATCAGCCCCAGCATTTT. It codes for CASSTFPRGLDQPQHF.

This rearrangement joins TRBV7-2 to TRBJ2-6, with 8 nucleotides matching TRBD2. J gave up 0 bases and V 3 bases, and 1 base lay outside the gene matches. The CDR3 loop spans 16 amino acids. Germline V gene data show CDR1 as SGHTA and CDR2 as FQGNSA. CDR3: CASSLLAGSGANVLTF. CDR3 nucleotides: TGTGCCAGCAGCTTGCTAGCGGGCTCTGGGGCCAACGTCCTGACTTTC.

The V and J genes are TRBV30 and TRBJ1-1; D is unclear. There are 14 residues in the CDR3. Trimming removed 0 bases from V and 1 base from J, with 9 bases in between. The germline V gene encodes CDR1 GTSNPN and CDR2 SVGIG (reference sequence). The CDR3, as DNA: TGTGCCTGGAGTGTAGTAGCTTCGAACACTGAAGCTTTCTTT. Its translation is CAWSVVASNTEAFF.

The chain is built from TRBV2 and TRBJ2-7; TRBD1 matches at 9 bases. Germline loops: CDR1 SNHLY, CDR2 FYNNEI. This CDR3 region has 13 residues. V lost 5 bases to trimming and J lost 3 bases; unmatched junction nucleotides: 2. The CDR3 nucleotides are TGTGCCAGCAGTTGGACAGGGGTCTACGAGCAGTACTTC. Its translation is CASSWTGVYEQYF.

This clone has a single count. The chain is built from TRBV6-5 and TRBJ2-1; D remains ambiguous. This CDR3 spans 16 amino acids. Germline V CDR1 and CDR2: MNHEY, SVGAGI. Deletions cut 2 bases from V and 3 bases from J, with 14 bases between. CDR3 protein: CASSYKSPVRYNEQFF. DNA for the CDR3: TGTGCCAGCAGTTACAAATCTCCCGTCCGCTACAATGAGCAGTTCTTC.

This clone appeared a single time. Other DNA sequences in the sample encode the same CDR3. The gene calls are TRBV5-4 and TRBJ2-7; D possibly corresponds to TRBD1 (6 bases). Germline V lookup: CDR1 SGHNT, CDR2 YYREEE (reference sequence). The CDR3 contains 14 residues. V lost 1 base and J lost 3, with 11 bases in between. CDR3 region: CASSLPSGDYEQYF. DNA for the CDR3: TGTGCCAGCAGCTTGCCGTCAGGGGACTACGAGCAGTACTTC.

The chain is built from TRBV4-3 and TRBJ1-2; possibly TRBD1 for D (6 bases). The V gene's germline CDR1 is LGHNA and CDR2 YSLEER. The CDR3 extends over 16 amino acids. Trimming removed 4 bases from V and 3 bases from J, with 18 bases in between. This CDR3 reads CASSRSRGGADYGYTF. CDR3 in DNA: TGCGCCAGCAGCCGATCCAGGGGAGGGGCTGACTATGGCTACACCTTC.

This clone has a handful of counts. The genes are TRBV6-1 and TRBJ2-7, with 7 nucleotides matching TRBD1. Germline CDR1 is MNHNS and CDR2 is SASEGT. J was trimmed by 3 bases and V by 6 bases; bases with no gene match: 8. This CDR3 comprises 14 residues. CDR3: CASSLQTGIYEQYF. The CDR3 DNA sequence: TGTGCCAGCAGCTTACAGACAGGGATCTACGAGCAGTACTTC.

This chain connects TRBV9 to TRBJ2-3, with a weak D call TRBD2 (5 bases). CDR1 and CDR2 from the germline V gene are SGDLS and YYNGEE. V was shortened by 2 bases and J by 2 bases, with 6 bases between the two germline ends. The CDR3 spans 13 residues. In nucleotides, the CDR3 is TGTGCCAGCAGCGTGGAGGTCACAGATACGCAGTATTTT. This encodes CASSVEVTDTQYF.

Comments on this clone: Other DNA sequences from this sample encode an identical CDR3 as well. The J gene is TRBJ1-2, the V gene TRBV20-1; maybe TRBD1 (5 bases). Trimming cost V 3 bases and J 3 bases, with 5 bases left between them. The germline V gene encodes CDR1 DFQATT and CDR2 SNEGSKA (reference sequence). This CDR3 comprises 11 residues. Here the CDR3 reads CSARTDYGYTF. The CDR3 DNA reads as TGCAGTGCTAGGACAGACTATGGCTACACCTTC.

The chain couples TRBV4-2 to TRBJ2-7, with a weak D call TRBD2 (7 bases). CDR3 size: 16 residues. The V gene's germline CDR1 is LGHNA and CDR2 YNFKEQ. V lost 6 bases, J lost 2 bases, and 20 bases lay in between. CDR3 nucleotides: TGTGCCAGCAGTTTCCGGGGCGGGGGCCTCACCTACGAGCAGTACTTC. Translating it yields CASSFRGGGLTYEQYF.

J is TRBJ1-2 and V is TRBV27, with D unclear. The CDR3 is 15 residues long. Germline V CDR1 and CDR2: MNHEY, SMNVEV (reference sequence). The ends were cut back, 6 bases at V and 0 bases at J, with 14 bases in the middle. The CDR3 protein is CASSYSTASNYGYTF. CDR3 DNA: TGTGCCAGCAGCTACTCGACTGCCTCTAACTATGGCTACACCTTC.

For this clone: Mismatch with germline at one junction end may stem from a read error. The CDR3: CSVQEDRGQSDGYTF. In DNA, the CDR3 is TGCAGCGTTCAAGAGGACAGGGGACAGTCAGATGGCTACACCTTC. The chain couples TRBV29-1 to TRBJ1-2; 9 bases line up with TRBD1. The CDR3 totals 15 residues. The V gene's germline CDR1 is SQVTM and CDR2 ANQGSEA.

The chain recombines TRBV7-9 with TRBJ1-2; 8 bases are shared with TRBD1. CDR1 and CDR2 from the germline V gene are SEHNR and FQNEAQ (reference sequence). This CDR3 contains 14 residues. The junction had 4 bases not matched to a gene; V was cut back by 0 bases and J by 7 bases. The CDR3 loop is CASSLAGQGSGYTF. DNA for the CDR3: TGTGCCAGCAGCTTAGCTGGACAGGGTAGTGGCTACACCTTC.